Following are 16 T cell receptor beta chains from one sample sequenced in a study of glioma-infiltrating T cells after dendritic cell vaccination. Time point reported: after dendritic cell vaccination, including at tumor progression/relapse. The repertoire was sequenced with immunoSEQ multiplex PCR; TCRdb's copy has only in-frame clones and lacks some. The table lists some 110,000 clones, about 90% of them singletons, with approximately 2.7% in the top ten. The sample in question was blood, obtained after dendritic cell vaccination. Receptor source: a human donor with glioblastoma.

In the case of this clone: Germline is not matched at one junction end, which may reflect a read error. Distinct nucleotide sequences in the sample also encode this CDR3. The chain links TRBV6-1 to TRBJ1-6; the match to TRBD1 covers 8 bases. Germline V gene sequence: CDR1 MNHNS, CDR2 SASEGT. The CDR3 consists of 13 residues. The CDR3: CASGETGVSPLHF. The CDR3 DNA reads as TGTGCCAGCGGTGAGACAGGGGTTTCCCCCCTCCACTTT.

Here the CDR3 DNA reads TGTGCCAGCAGTTACTCGGAGGGTCGGGAAAAACTGTTTTTT. It translates to CASSYSEGREKLFF. This sequence joins TRBV6-5 and TRBJ1-4; no reliable D call. This CDR3 spans 14 amino acids. V was shortened by 0 bases and J by 8 bases, with 10 bases between the two germline ends. Germline V gene sequence: CDR1 MNHEY, CDR2 SVGAGI.

The chain links TRBV5-1 to TRBJ2-7; 15 bases match TRBD2. V lost 4 bases, J lost 0 bases, and 8 bases stayed unmatched. Germline V lookup: CDR1 SGHRS, CDR2 YFSETQ. The CDR3 extends over 18 amino acids. CDR3 sequence: CASSGTSGGSVSSYEQYF. The CDR3 region has the DNA TGCGCCAGCAGCGGGACTAGCGGGGGGTCGGTTAGCTCCTACGAGCAGTACTTC.

In this sample, this clone turned up a few times. The chain recombines TRBV27 with TRBJ2-5, with 14 bases aligning to TRBD2. Per germline, CDR1 MNHEY and CDR2 SMNVEV (reference sequence). V gave up 6 bases and J gave up 0 bases; unmatched junction bases: 12. The CDR3 runs 19 residues. This CDR3 reads CASRRLAGGWGSYQETQYF. Written as DNA, the CDR3 is TGTGCCAGCAGAAGACTAGCGGGGGGGTGGGGGTCGTACCAAGAGACCCAGTACTTC.

Written as DNA, the CDR3 is TGTGCCAGCAGTGAAATGAGCGGGAATTACAATGAGCAGTTCTTC. It encodes CASSEMSGNYNEQFF. V and J are TRBV6-1 and TRBJ2-1; 7 bases line up with TRBD2. The V gene's germline CDR1 is MNHNS and CDR2 SASEGT. The CDR3 is made up of 15 amino acids. Germline trimming cut 2 bases from V and 4 bases from J; bases unmatched to any gene: 5.

This clone was observed once. V and J are TRBV19 and TRBJ2-3; TRBD2 aligns across 12 bases. Germline trimming cut 10 bases from V and 2 bases from J; bases unmatched to any gene: 7. Germline CDR1 is LNHDA and CDR2 is SQIVND (reference sequence). This CDR3 contains 15 residues. The CDR3 region has the DNA TGTGCCACTCAACGGACTAGCGGGAACACAGATACGCAGTATTTT. Translated: CATQRTSGNTDTQYF.

CDR3 region: CASSLGGRGNTEAFF. CDR3 in DNA: TGTGCCAGCAGCTTGGGGGGGCGAGGTAACACTGAAGCTTTCTTT. The chain joins TRBV7-3 to TRBJ1-1, with D perhaps TRBD1 (6 bases). The CDR3 totals 15 residues. Deletions cut 3 bases from V and 2 bases from J, with 13 bases between. Germline CDR1 reads SGHTA; CDR2 reads FQGTGA.

This clone has only one observation. This chain joins TRBV18 and TRBJ1-5; tentative D call: TRBD1 (6 bases). CDR1 is KGHSH, CDR2 LQKENI, per germline. The CDR3 consists of 15 residues. The V end lost 6 bases, the J end lost 4 bases, and 16 bases lay between the germline ends. The CDR3 sequence is CASSPGQTLNQPQHF. CDR3 nucleotide sequence: TGTGCCAGCTCCCCGGGACAAACACTTAATCAGCCCCAGCATTTT.

The chain recombines TRBV30 with TRBJ2-5, with 7 nucleotides matching TRBD1. The J call is doubtful: the DNA matches TRBJ2-7 better. The CDR3 is 14 residues long. Per germline, CDR1 GTSNPN and CDR2 SVGIG (reference sequence). CDR3 loop: CAWSVGGRAHEQYF. The CDR3 bases are TGTGCCTGGAGTGTAGGGGGCAGGGCCCACGAGCAGTACTTC.

The chain joins TRBV9 to TRBJ1-5, with 9 bases identical to TRBD1. The CDR3 spans 15 residues. Germline V lookup: CDR1 SGDLS, CDR2 YYNGEE. V was clipped by 3 bases and J by 4 bases; unmatched bases: 5. The CDR3 bases are TGTGCCAGCAGCGACGGGACAGGGATGAATCAGCCCCAGCATTTT. Amino acid sequence: CASSDGTGMNQPQHF.

The V gene is TRBV6-1, the J gene TRBJ1-5, with 9 bases fitting TRBD1. Germline loops: CDR1 MNHNS, CDR2 SASEGT. V lost 6 bases, J lost 7 bases, and 4 bases stayed unmatched. The length of the CDR3 is 13 residues. The CDR3 loop is CASRGQGQQPQHF. As DNA, the CDR3 is TGTGCCAGCAGGGGACAGGGTCAGCAGCCCCAGCATTTT.

The rearrangement links TRBV19 to TRBJ1-4; 11 bases are shared with TRBD1. V lost 3 bases, J lost 0 bases, and 15 bases stayed unmatched. Germline assignment: CDR1 LNHDA and CDR2 SQIVND (reference sequence). The CDR3 loop spans 21 amino acids. CDR3 nucleotides: TGTGCCAGTAGTATGGGACAGGGGGTATCCTGGATCCGGGCAACTAATGAAAAACTGTTTTTT. This translates into CASSMGQGVSWIRATNEKLFF.

Written as DNA, the CDR3 is TGTGCCATCAAGGGACCGGGACAGGGTCGGAATGAGCAGTTCTTC. This translates into CAIKGPGQGRNEQFF. The chain carries TRBV10-3 and TRBJ2-1, with TRBD1 matching 9 bases. The germline gives CDR1 ENHRY, CDR2 SYGVKD. This CDR3 spans 15 amino acids. J lost 7 bases, V lost 7 bases, and 11 bases had no gene match.

The V gene is TRBV5-4, the J gene TRBJ2-4; weak D call: TRBD1 (6 bases). V was trimmed by 0 bases and J by 0 bases, leaving 10 bases between them. The CDR3 has 16 amino acids. Per germline, CDR1 SGHNT and CDR2 YYREEE (reference sequence). CDR3 in amino acids: CASSLDGQLAKNIQYF. The CDR3 nucleotides are TGTGCCAGCAGCTTGGATGGACAGCTAGCCAAAAACATTCAGTACTTC.

The chain links TRBV30 to TRBJ2-5, with a possible D match to TRBD2 (6 bases). Per the germline V gene, CDR1 is GTSNPN and CDR2 is SVGIG (reference sequence). The CDR3 runs to 14 residues. With 2 bases removed from V and 5 bases from J, the gap between germline ends came to 15 bases. The CDR3 bases are TGTGCCTGGAGTTTGGGAGCGGGTTCCGAGACCCAGTACTTC. Translating gives CAWSLGAGSETQYF.

This clone occurred once. The chain couples TRBV19 to TRBJ2-3; 10 bases agree with TRBD2. Germline-derived CDR1 and CDR2 are LNHDA and SQIVND (reference sequence). The V gene end was trimmed by 8 bases and the J gene end by 5 bases; junction bases not matched to a gene: 16. The length of the CDR3 is 17 residues. The CDR3 bases are TGTGCCAGTTCTAGCGGGAGTAGGGGTCGGTTCGGAGATACGCAGTATTTT. It yields the protein CASSSGSRGRFGDTQYF.